This passage covers 10 T cell receptor beta chains from one sample sequenced in a study of T-cell memory formation after mild COVID-19. TCRdb recomputed calls from the 5' RACE reads with MiXCR, one row per CDR3 protein. The repertoire holds 200,000 to 250,000 distinct CDR3 sequences, with roughly 9.4% as singletons. Sequencing was done on a sample of PBMCs or a T cell subset sorted from them (not recorded which). The receptors were gathered from a man in his late teens or twenties who had mild COVID-19 (a few samples of this study predate the infection). Cell type and time point are not known.

The chain links TRBV12-3 or TRBV12-4 to TRBJ2-1; maybe TRBD2 (5 bases). Trimming stripped 3 bases from V and 8 bases from J, with 17 bases between. The CDR3 is 15 residues long. In DNA, the CDR3 is TGTGCCAGCAGTTTTGGGGAGAAACCGGCGGATGAGCAGTTCTTC. It encodes CASSFGEKPADEQFF.

This clonotype was counted only a few times. The rearrangement joins TRBV5-1 to TRBJ2-6, with TRBD1 matching 7 bases. The CDR3 runs 15 residues. Germline CDR1 reads SGHRS; CDR2 reads YFSETQ. V lost 1 base, J lost 2 bases, and 0 bases stayed unmatched. CDR3 in amino acids: CASSLTGAGANVLTF. Written as DNA, the CDR3 is TGCGCCAGCAGCTTGACAGGGGCTGGGGCCAACGTCCTGACTTTC.

This clonotype came up many times. CDR3 sequence: CASSLGPPKETQYF. CDR3 sequence (DNA): TGCGCCAGCAGCTTGGGACCCCCCAAAGAGACCCAGTACTTC. The chain links TRBV5-1 to TRBJ2-5; no clear D gene. With 0 bases removed from V and 3 bases from J, the gap between germline ends came to 9 bases. Germline CDR1 and CDR2: SGHRS and YFSETQ. There are 14 residues in the CDR3.

The sample holds a few counts of this clonotype. The chain is built from TRBV7-9 and TRBJ1-1; the D gene is possibly TRBD1 (6 bases). The CDR3 is 17 amino acids. Per germline, CDR1 SEHNR and CDR2 FQNEAQ (reference sequence). Deletions cut 0 bases from V and 1 base from J, with 15 bases between. This CDR3 reads CASSLALGGQSNTEAFF. CDR3 DNA: TGTGCCAGCAGCTTAGCGTTGGGGGGACAATCGAACACTGAAGCTTTCTTT.

This clonotype was picked up many times. The V and J genes are TRBV6-5 and TRBJ1-5, with D unclear. This CDR3 is built from 13 residues. The V end was cut by 2 bases, the J end by 1 base, with 3 bases between. Germline lookup yields CDR1 MNHEY and CDR2 SVGAGI. CDR3 coding DNA: TGTGCCAGCAGTTACCGGAGCAATCAGCCCCAGCATTTT. Amino acids: CASSYRSNQPQHF.

The V and J genes are TRBV12-3 or TRBV12-4 and TRBJ2-3; 10 bases fit TRBD2. Trimming cost V 6 bases and J 5 bases; bases outside gene matches: 17. The CDR3 runs 18 residues. The CDR3 DNA reads as TGTGCCAGCAGCCCCCTTCGGAGCGGGGGGGCCATGGGAGATACGCAGTATTTT. Encoded protein: CASSPLRSGGAMGDTQYF.

This clonotype was seen a few times. The rearrangement joins TRBV6-2 or TRBV6-3 to TRBJ1-5; 7 bases are a match to TRBD1. J lost 7 bases, V lost 6 bases, and 9 bases had no gene match. This CDR3 contains 14 residues. Germline CDR1 MNHEY, CDR2 SVGEGT. CDR3 sequence reads: CASRQQGIRQPQHF. The CDR3 DNA follows: TGTGCCAGCAGACAACAGGGGATTCGGCAGCCCCAGCATTTT.

This clonotype has a handful of counts. This chain joins TRBV12-3 or TRBV12-4 and TRBJ1-5; perhaps TRBD1 as D (5 bases). Trimming shortened V by 3 bases and J by 6 bases, and 12 bases separated the two germline ends. The CDR3 has 14 amino acids. CDR3 nucleotide sequence: TGTGCCAGCAGTTTGAGGGTGGGGGGTCAGCCCCAGCATTTT. Translated, it gives CASSLRVGGQPQHF.

This clonotype showed up just a few times. This chain connects TRBV7-2 to TRBJ2-2; 7 bases agree with TRBD2. This CDR3 contains 15 residues. Unmatched junction bases numbered 1, after V lost 3 bases and J lost 0 bases. Germline CDR1 is SGHTA and CDR2 is FQGNSA. Here the CDR3 DNA reads TGTGCCAGCAGCTTTCTAGCGGCGAACACCGGGGAGCTGTTTTTT. This codes for CASSFLAANTGELFF.

This clonotype appeared a few times. Here the CDR3 reads CASTLGGSGTDTQYF. For the CDR3, the DNA is TGTGCCAGCACCCTGGGAGGGTCGGGCACAGATACGCAGTATTTT. The V and J genes are TRBV12-3 or TRBV12-4 and TRBJ2-3; 7 bases agree with TRBD2. The ends lost 7 bases at V and 1 base at J; junction bases unmatched: 8. This CDR3 has 15 residues.